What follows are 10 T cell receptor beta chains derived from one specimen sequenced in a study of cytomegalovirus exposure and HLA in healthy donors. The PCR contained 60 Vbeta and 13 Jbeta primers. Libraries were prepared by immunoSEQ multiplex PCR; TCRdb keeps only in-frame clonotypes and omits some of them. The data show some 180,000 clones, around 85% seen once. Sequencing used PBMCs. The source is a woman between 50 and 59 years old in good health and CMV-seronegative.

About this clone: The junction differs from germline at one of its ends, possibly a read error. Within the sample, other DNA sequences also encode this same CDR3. The CDR3 here is CASRVTGYEQYF. CDR3 bases: TGTGCCAGCAGGGTGACAGGGTACGAACAGTACTTC. The V call is TRBV28, the J call TRBJ2-7, with TRBD1 identical over 7 bases. Germline assignment: CDR1 MDHEN and CDR2 SYDVKM. CDR3 length equals 12 residues.

CDR3 sequence (DNA): TGTGCCATCAGTGATATAGAGGGGCTAGCGGCAGGAGCCAAAAACATTCAGTACTTC. It specifies CAISDIEGLAAGAKNIQYF. This chain uses TRBV10-3 with TRBJ2-4; 7 bases agree with TRBD2. This CDR3 has 19 amino acids. Germline lookup yields CDR1 ENHRY and CDR2 SYGVKD. V lost 3 bases, J lost 0 bases, and 14 bases stayed unmatched.

The CDR3: CASSPGQGIDTQYF. The CDR3 DNA follows: TGTGCCAGCAGTCCGGGACAGGGGATAGATACGCAGTATTTT. This sequence joins TRBV2 and TRBJ2-3; 10 bases align to TRBD1. The germline V gene has CDR1 SNHLY and CDR2 FYNNEI. CDR3 length: 14 amino acids. With 5 bases clipped from V and 5 bases from J, the junction kept 4 bases outside the gene matches.

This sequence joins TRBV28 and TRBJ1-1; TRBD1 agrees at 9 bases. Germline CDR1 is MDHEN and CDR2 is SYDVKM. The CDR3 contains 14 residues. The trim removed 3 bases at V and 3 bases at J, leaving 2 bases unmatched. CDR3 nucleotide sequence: TGTGCCAGCAGTTTGACAGGGGGGGACACTGAAGCTTTCTTT. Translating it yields CASSLTGGDTEAFF.

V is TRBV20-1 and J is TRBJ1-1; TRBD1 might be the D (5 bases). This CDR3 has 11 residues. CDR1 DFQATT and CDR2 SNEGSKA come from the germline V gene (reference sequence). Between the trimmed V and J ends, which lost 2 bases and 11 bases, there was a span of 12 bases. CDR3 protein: CSARLDKSAFF. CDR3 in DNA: TGCAGTGCTAGATTGGACAAGTCGGCTTTCTTT.

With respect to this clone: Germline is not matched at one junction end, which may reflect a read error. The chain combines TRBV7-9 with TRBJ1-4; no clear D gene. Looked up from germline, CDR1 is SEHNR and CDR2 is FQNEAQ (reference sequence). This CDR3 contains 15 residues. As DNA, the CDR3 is TGTTCCAGCAGCCCGGGGAGGGCCGCTAATGAAAAACTGTTTTTT. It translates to CSSSPGRAANEKLFF.

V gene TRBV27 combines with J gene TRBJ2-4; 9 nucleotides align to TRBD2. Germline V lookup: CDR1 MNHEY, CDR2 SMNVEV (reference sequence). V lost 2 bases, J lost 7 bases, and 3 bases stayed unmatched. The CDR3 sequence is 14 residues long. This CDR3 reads CASSLRAGGNIQYF. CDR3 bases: TGTGCCAGCAGTTTAAGGGCGGGAGGGAACATTCAGTACTTC.

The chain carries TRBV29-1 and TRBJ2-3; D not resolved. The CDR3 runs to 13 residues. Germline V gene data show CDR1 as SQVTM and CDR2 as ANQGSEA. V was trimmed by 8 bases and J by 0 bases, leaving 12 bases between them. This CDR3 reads CSSAGGSTDTQYF. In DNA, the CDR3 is TGCAGCTCTGCCGGCGGTAGCACAGATACGCAGTATTTT.

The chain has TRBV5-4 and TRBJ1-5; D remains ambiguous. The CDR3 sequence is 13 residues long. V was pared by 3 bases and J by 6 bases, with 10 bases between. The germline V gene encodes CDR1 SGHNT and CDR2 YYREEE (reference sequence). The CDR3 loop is CASSSLPRQPQHF. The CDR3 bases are TGTGCCAGCAGCTCTCTTCCCCGTCAGCCCCAGCATTTT.

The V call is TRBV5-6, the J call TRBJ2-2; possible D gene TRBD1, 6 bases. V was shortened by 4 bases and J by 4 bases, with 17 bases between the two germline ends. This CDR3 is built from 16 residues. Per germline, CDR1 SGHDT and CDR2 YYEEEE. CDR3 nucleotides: TGTGCCAGCAGCCCCGGGACAAGATTAAGCACCGGGGAGCTGTTTTTT. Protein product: CASSPGTRLSTGELFF.